A single sample gave rise to the 16 T cell receptor beta chains below, sequenced in a study of T cell responses to AZD1222 COVID-19 vaccine. Using immunoSEQ multiplex PCR, the repertoire was profiled, and TCRdb retains in-frame clones only, with some absent. The sample yields about 100,000 clones, around 92% seen once. The source was peripheral blood, collected on day 0 of AZD1222 vaccination. The receptor source for this set is an adult in good health.

This clone rates as medium-sized (0.01 to 0.1%). CDR3 region: CATSDFRDTGELFF. The CDR3 DNA is TGTGCCACCAGTGATTTCAGGGACACCGGGGAGCTGTTTTTT. The chain links TRBV24-1 to TRBJ2-2; TRBD1 might be the D (5 bases). V gave up 1 base and J gave up 3 bases, with 5 bases separating them. Germline V gene data show CDR1 as KGHDR and CDR2 as SFDVKD. The CDR3 runs to 14 residues.

This clone was seen more than once but under ten times. The gene calls are TRBV5-1 and TRBJ1-1; D is possibly TRBD1 (6 bases). The V gene's germline CDR1 is SGHRS and CDR2 YFSETQ. This CDR3 has 13 amino acids. Deletions cut 6 bases from V and 5 bases from J, with 14 bases between. CDR3 sequence (DNA): TGCGCCAGCAAGGAACAGGGATCGACTGAAGCTTTCTTT. It translates to CASKEQGSTEAFF.

This clone appeared a few times. The V and J genes are TRBV3-1 (or the pseudogene TRBV3-2) and TRBJ2-7; 7 bases agree with TRBD1. J was trimmed by 5 bases and V by 5 bases; bases with no gene match: 9. The CDR3 sequence is 14 residues long. Germline V gene lookup returns CDR1 LGHDT and CDR2 YNNKEL (reference sequence). CDR3: CASSSSAGGNEQYF. CDR3 DNA sequence: TGTGCCAGCAGCTCATCGGCAGGGGGTAACGAGCAGTACTTC.

This rearrangement joins TRBV11-3 to TRBJ2-2; 9 bases match TRBD1. The V gene's germline CDR1 is SGHNT and CDR2 YENEEA. With 6 bases clipped from V and 6 bases from J, the junction kept 8 bases outside the gene matches. This CDR3 contains 15 residues. CDR3 sequence reads: CASSKTGGSAGELFF. The DNA for the CDR3 is TGTGCCAGCAGTAAGACAGGGGGTAGCGCCGGGGAGCTGTTTTTT.

Only one count was recorded for this clone. V and J are TRBV7-9 and TRBJ2-1; 10 nucleotides match TRBD2. J lost 8 bases, V lost 0 bases, and 7 bases had no gene match. Germline-derived CDR1 and CDR2 are SEHNR and FQNEAQ (reference sequence). The CDR3 length is 16 residues. CDR3 sequence reads: CASSLAGLASLDEQFF. The CDR3 DNA follows: TGTGCCAGCAGCTTAGCGGGACTAGCGAGTTTGGATGAGCAGTTCTTC.

V gene TRBV11-3 combines with J gene TRBJ2-1, with 10 bases aligning to TRBD1. This CDR3 spans 15 amino acids. Germline assignment: CDR1 SGHNT and CDR2 YENEEA. The trim removed 1 base at V and 16 bases at J, leaving 13 bases unmatched. The CDR3 protein is CASSLAGPGQGSSFF. CDR3 coding DNA: TGTGCCAGCAGCTTAGCCGGCCCGGGACAGGGGAGCTCTTTCTTC.

The rearrangement links TRBV28 to TRBJ1-2; D gene uncertain. V gave up 8 bases and J gave up 5 bases, with 15 bases separating them. Germline V gene sequence: CDR1 MDHEN, CDR2 SYDVKM. The CDR3 extends over 13 amino acids. CDR3 DNA: TGTGCCAGCGGCCCGGGATTCAATTATGGCTACACCTTC. Protein: CASGPGFNYGYTF.

CDR3 region: CASSSLQGDINQPQHF. Written as DNA, the CDR3 is TGTGCCAGCAGCTCGCTACAAGGAGACATCAATCAGCCCCAGCATTTT. This sequence joins TRBV7-8 and TRBJ1-5; no definite D call. The CDR3 runs 16 residues. The V gene lost 4 bases and the J gene lost 3 bases, with 16 bases spanning the gap. Germline-derived CDR1 and CDR2 are SGHVS and FQNEAQ.

The chain uses TRBV25-1 and TRBJ2-3; unclear D gene. This CDR3 contains 12 residues. Deletions cut 5 bases from V and 5 bases from J, with 8 bases between. CDR1 is MGHDK, CDR2 SYGVNS, per germline. Here the CDR3 DNA reads TGTGCCAGCAGTCTACAGAAAGATACGCAGTATTTT. This encodes CASSLQKDTQYF.

The chain couples TRBV5-6 to TRBJ2-4; tentatively, D is TRBD1 or TRBD2 (6 bases each). The CDR3 is 15 residues long. Per germline, CDR1 SGHDT and CDR2 YYEEEE. V was cut by 1 base and J by 6 bases, with 14 bases left in between. The CDR3 DNA follows: TGTGCCAGCAGCTTGTCTGGGGGGCAAAGAAACATTCAGTACTTC. Its translation: CASSLSGGQRNIQYF.

The V gene is TRBV13, the J gene TRBJ2-7; D gene uncertain. The CDR3 contains 12 residues. The germline V gene encodes CDR1 PRHDT and CDR2 FYEKMQ (reference sequence). The germline V and J ends were trimmed by 5 bases and 3 bases, with 8 bases remaining between them. CDR3 sequence: CASSRNLYEQYF. In DNA, the CDR3 is TGTGCCAGCAGCCGGAACCTCTACGAGCAGTACTTC. Full variable domain (outside the CDR3, taken from reference TRBV13 and TRBJ2-7): AAGVIQSPRHLIKEKRETATLKCYPIPRHDTVYWYQQGPGQDPQFLISFYEKMQSDKGSIPDRFSAQQFSDYHSELNMSSLELGDSALYFCASSRNLYEQYFGPGTRLTVT.

This chain joins TRBV30 and TRBJ1-2; unclear D gene. The CDR3 sequence is 13 residues long. The V gene lost 0 bases and the J gene lost 3 bases, with 8 bases spanning the gap. Germline V CDR1 and CDR2: GTSNPN, SVGIG (reference sequence). As DNA, the CDR3 is TGTGCCTGGAGTGTAACCGGAGACTATGGCTACACCTTC. Protein product: CAWSVTGDYGYTF.

The chain recombines TRBV9 with TRBJ2-7; D gene uncertain. Germline V gene sequence: CDR1 SGDLS, CDR2 YYNGEE. The CDR3 sequence is 13 residues long. Trimming cost V 3 bases and J 6 bases, with 13 bases left between them. The CDR3 bases are TGTGCCAGCAGCGGACCCGTCGCTGGCGAGCAGTACTTC. Translated: CASSGPVAGEQYF.

The V call is TRBV27, the J call TRBJ2-2; 8 nucleotides line up with TRBD2. From germline, CDR1 is MNHEY and CDR2 SMNVEV (reference sequence). This CDR3 region has 15 residues. Trimming cost V 2 bases and J 1 base; bases outside gene matches: 0. The DNA of the CDR3 is TGTGCCAGCAGTTTAGCGGGGGGGAACACCGGGGAGCTGTTTTTT. Translated: CASSLAGGNTGELFF.

The chain carries TRBV30 and TRBJ2-7, with 9 bases that match TRBD1. The CDR3 sequence is 17 residues long. The V gene end was trimmed by 3 bases and the J gene end by 0 bases; junction bases not matched to a gene: 12. Germline CDR1 GTSNPN, CDR2 SVGIG (reference sequence). CDR3 nucleotide sequence: TGTGCCTGGAGCGGGGGACAGGGTAGTAAAGGCTCCTACGAGCAGTACTTC. As protein: CAWSGGQGSKGSYEQYF.

The rearrangement uses TRBV11-3 and TRBJ2-1; 8 positions match TRBD2. CDR1 and CDR2 from the germline V gene are SGHNT and YENEEA. The trim removed 5 bases at V and 10 bases at J, leaving 7 bases unmatched. The CDR3 is 13 amino acids. CDR3 nucleotides: TGTGCCAGCAGCCTCGGACTAGCTTGGGAGCAGTTCTTC. Its protein is CASSLGLAWEQFF.